This T cell receptor (beta chain) stems from a study of PD-1 blockade in classical Hodgkin lymphoma. For the study at large: It was nivolumab at 3 mg/kg, given intravenously every 2 weeks, that patients received. Study-level points and caveats: Reported baseline diversity: healthy donors highest, relapsed/refractory patients lowest.

Patients all relapsed after autologous stem cell transplantation, and there was variation in brentuximab vedotin exposure. Best response was recorded as complete response, partial response or progressive disease. Notes on this clone: Antigen: not known.

V shed 6 bases and J 8 bases; nucleotides not matched to a gene: 8. This CDR3 spans 14 amino acids. Germline V gene data show CDR1 as SGHTA and CDR2 as FQGNSA. Sequencing was performed with immunoSEQ multiplex PCR; in TCRdb, only in-frame clones are kept and a portion is missing. Here the sample spans 90,000 to 100,000 clones, about 88% being singletons. This TCR derives from a human donor with classical Hodgkin lymphoma. This chain connects TRBV7-2 to TRBJ2-1, with 9 bases that match TRBD1. Specimen: peripheral blood mononuclear cells (PBMCs), collected before the second cycle of nivolumab. This CDR3 reads CASSSRQGGHEQFF. Written as DNA, the CDR3 is TGTGCCAGCAGTTCCCGACAGGGGGGTCATGAGCAGTTCTTC.